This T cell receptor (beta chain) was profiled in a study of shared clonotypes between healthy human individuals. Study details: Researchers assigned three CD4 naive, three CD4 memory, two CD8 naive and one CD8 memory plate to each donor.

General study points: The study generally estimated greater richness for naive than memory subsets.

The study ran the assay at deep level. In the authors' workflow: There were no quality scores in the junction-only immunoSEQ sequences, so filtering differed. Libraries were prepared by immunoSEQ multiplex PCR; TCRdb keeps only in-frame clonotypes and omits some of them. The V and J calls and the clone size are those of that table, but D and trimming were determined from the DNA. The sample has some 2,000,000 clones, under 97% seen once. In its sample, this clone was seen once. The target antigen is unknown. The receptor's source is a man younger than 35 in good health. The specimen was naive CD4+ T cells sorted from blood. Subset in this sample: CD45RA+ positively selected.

This CDR3 is CASSPGQMDTYEQYF. CDR3 nucleotides: TGTGCCAGCTCCCCGGGACAGATGGATACCTACGAGCAGTACTTC. The chain links TRBV18 to TRBJ2-7; 7 positions match TRBD1. J was trimmed by 2 bases and V by 6 bases; bases with no gene match: 10. Germline V gene data show CDR1 as KGHSH and CDR2 as LQKENI. The CDR3 sequence is 15 residues long.